This T cell receptor (beta chain) was identified in a study of control samples from healthy donors and cancer patients. V was clipped by 2 bases and J by 5 bases, with 4 bases between them. In germline, CDR1 is MNHNY, CDR2 SVGAGI (reference sequence). This CDR3 contains 12 residues. Produced via immunoSEQ multiplex PCR; TCRdb's table is partial and in-frame only. The table has 130,000 or so clones, approximately 87% seen once. V usage is TRBV6-6 and J usage is TRBJ1-5, with D uncertain. Material for sequencing was blood. The receptor was derived from a man aged 30 to 39 in good health. The CDR3 loop reads CASSYEYQPQHF. The CDR3 DNA reads TGTGCCAGCAGTTACGAGTATCAGCCCCAGCATTTT.